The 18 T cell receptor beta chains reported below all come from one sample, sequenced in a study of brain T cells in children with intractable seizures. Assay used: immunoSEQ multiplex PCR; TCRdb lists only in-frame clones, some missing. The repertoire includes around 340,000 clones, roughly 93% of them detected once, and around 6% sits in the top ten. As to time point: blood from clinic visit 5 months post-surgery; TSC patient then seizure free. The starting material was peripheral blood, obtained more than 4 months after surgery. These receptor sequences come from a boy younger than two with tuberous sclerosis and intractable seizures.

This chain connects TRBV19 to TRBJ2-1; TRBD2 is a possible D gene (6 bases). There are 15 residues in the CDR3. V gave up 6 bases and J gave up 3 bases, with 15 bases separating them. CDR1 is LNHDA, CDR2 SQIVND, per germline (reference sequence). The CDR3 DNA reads TGTGCCAGTAGCCCAGCGGGTAATTTCTACAATGAGCAGTTCTTC. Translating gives CASSPAGNFYNEQFF.

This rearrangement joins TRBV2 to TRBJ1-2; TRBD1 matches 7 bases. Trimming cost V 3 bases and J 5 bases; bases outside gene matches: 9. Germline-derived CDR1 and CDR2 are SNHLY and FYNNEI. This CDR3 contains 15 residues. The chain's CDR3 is CASSEGQTYLYGYTF. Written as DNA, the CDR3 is TGTGCCAGCAGTGAGGGACAGACTTACCTTTATGGCTACACCTTC. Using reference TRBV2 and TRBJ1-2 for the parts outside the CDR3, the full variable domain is EPEVTQTPSHQVTQMGQEVILRCVPISNHLYFYWYRQILGQKVEFLVSFYNNEISEKSEIFDDQFSVERPDGSNFTLKIRSTKLEDSAMYFCASSEGQTYLYGYTFGSGTRLTVV.

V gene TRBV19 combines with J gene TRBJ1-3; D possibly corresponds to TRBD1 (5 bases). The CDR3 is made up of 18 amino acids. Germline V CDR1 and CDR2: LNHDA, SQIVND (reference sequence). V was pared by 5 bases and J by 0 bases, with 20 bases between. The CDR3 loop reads CASSWNAGPSTSGNTIYF. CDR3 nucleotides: TGTGCCAGTAGTTGGAACGCGGGGCCAAGCACCTCTGGAAACACCATATATTTT.

The CDR3 loop is CASSEQGARDYGYTF. The CDR3 DNA is TGTGCCAGCAGTGAACAGGGGGCGCGGGACTATGGCTACACCTTC. This rearrangement joins TRBV3-1 (or the pseudogene TRBV3-2) to TRBJ1-2, with TRBD1 matching 9 bases. The CDR3 has 15 amino acids. Germline CDR1 LGHDT, CDR2 YNNKEL (reference sequence). J was trimmed by 3 bases and V by 6 bases; bases with no gene match: 8.

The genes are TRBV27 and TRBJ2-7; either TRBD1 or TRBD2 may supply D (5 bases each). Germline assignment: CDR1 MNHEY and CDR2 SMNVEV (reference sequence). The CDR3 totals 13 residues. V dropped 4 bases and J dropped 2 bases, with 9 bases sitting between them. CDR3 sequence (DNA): TGTGCCAGCAGTTGGGACGGTACCTACGAGCAGTACTTC. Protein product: CASSWDGTYEQYF.

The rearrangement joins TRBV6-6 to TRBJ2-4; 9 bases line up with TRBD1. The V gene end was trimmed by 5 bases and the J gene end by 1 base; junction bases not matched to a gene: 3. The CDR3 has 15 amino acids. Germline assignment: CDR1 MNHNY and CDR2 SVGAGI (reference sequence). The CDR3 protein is CASSTGQGAKNIQYF. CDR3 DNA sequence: TGTGCCAGCAGTACTGGACAGGGGGCCAAAAACATTCAGTACTTC.

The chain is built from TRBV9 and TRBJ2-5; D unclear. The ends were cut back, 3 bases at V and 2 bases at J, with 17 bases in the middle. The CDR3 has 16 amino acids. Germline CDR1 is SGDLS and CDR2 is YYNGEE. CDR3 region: CASSEGVRDLQETQYF. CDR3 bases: TGTGCCAGCAGCGAAGGAGTTCGCGACCTTCAAGAGACCCAGTACTTC.

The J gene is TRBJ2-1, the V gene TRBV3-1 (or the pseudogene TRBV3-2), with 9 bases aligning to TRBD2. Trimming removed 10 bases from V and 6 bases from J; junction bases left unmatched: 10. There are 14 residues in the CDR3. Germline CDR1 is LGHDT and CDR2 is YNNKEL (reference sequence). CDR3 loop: CATTSGWNSNEQFF. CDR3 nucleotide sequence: TGTGCCACGACTAGCGGCTGGAATTCCAATGAGCAGTTCTTC.

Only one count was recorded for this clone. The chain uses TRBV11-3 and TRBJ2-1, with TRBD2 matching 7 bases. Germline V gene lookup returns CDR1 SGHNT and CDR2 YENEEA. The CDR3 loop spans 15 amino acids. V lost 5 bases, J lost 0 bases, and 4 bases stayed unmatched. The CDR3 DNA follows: TGTGCCAGCAGCACCGAGCGGGACTCCTACAATGAGCAGTTCTTC. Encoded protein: CASSTERDSYNEQFF.

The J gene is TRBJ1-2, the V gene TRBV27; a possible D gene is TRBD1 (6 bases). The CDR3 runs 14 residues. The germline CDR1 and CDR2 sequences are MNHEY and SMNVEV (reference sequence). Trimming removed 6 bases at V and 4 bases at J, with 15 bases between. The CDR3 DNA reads TGTGCCAGCAGACGGGGGGCTCCGGGCTATGGCTACACCTTC. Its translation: CASRRGAPGYGYTF.

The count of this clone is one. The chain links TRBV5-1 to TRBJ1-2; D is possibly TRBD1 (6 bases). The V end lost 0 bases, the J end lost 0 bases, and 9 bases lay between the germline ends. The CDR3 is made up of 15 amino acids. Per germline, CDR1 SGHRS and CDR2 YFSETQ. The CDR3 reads CASSLGTGSNYGYTF. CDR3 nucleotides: TGCGCCAGCAGCTTGGGAACAGGGTCTAACTATGGCTACACCTTC.

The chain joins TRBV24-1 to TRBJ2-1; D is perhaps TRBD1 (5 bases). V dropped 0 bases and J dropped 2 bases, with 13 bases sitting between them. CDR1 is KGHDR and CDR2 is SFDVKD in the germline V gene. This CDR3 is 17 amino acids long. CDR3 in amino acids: CATSDLPNRLTYNEQFF. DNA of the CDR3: TGTGCCACCAGTGATTTGCCGAACAGGTTAACCTACAATGAGCAGTTCTTC.

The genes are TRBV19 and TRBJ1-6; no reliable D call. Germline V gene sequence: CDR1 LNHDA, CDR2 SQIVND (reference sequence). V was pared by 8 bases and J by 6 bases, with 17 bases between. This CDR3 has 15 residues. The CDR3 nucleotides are TGTGCCAGTCGAAAGGCCTCATCTGGTAATTCACCCCTCCACTTT. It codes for CASRKASSGNSPLHF.

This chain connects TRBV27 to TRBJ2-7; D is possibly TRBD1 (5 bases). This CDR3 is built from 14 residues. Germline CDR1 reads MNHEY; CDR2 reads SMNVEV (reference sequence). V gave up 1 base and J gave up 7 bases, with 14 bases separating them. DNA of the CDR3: TGTGCCAGCAGTTTATATCCAGGGATGAGGGAGCAGTACTTC. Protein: CASSLYPGMREQYF.

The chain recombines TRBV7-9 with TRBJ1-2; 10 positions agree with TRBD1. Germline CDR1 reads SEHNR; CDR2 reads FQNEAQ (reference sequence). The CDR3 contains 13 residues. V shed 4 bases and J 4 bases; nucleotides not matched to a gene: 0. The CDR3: CASSWTGGYGYTF. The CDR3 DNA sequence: TGTGCCAGCAGCTGGACAGGGGGCTATGGCTACACCTTC.

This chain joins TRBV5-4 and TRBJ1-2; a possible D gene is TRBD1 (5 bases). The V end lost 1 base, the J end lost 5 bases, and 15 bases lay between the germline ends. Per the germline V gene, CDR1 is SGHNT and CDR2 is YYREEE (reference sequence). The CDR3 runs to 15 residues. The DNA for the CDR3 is TGTGCCAGCAGCTTGAGGCGGGAGGGGAGGTATGGCTACACCTTC. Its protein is CASSLRREGRYGYTF.

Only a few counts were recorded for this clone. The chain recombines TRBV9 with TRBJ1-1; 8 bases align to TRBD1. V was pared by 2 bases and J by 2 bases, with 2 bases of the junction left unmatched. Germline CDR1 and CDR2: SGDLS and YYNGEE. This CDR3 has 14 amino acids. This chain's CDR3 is CASSVRGRNTEAFF. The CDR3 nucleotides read TGTGCCAGCAGCGTCAGGGGGCGAAACACTGAAGCTTTCTTT.

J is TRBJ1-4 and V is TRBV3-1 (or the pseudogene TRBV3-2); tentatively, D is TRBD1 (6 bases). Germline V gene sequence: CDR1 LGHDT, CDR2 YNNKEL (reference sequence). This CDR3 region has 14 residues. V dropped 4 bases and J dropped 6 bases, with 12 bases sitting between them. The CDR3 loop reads CASSLKQGDEKLFF. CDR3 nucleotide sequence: TGTGCCAGCAGCCTAAAACAGGGTGATGAAAAACTGTTTTTT.